These 3 T cell receptor beta chains came from one sample sequenced in a study of CD4 and CD8 cells across lung adenocarcinoma regions. Each CDR3 protein gets one entry after TCRdb re-called the PCR reads with MiXCR. The table records tens of thousands of distinct CDR3 sequences, under 65% of them present only once. The specimen was CD4+ T cells from the center of a lung tumor. Receptor source: a male donor with lung adenocarcinoma. The CD4 and CD8 labels of this study may be unreliable.

This clonotype was found once. This chain links TRBV20-1 with TRBJ2-1, with 9 bases identical to TRBD2. The J call is uncertain, as TRBJ2-7 better fits the DNA end. The CDR3 spans 16 residues. Germline CDR1 and CDR2: DFQATT and SNEGSKA (reference sequence). The CDR3 region is CSARALAGVIFYEQYF. CDR3 bases: TGCAGTGCTAGAGCCTTAGCGGGAGTGATTTTCTACGAGCAGTACTTC.

This clonotype was found a few times. The chain combines TRBV11-2 with TRBJ2-3, with unresolved D. In germline, CDR1 is SGHAT, CDR2 FQNNGV. V lost 5 bases, J lost 2 bases, and 5 bases lay in between. The CDR3 is 12 amino acids. The DNA of the CDR3 is TGTGCCAGCAGCACAGACACAGATACGCAGTATTTT. It specifies CASSTDTDTQYF.

V and J are TRBV20-1 and TRBJ2-2; 8 nucleotides line up with TRBD2. Germline loops: CDR1 DFQATT, CDR2 SNEGSKA (reference sequence). V shed 0 bases, J shed 6 bases, and the junction held 3 bases outside the gene matches. The CDR3 covers 14 residues. CDR3 nucleotide sequence: TGCAGTGCTAGAGAGGAGCGGGAGTCCGGGGAGCTGTTTTTT. Its translation is CSAREERESGELFF.